This entry features one T cell receptor (beta chain) sequence. This specimen belongs to a study of blood T cell repertoires in COVID-19. The germline CDR1 and CDR2 sequences are SGHNT and YENEEA. Trimming took 1 base from V and 6 from J; bases not matched to a gene: 3. The CDR3 length is 13 residues. Method: immunoSEQ multiplex PCR; TCRdb's copy keeps in-frame clones and lacks some. Among approximately 240,000 clones, 70% to 90% were seen once, and the ten largest hold 5.5% to 8%. Sequencing input: peripheral blood. The sequence came from a woman aged 55-70 years with active or convalescent COVID-19. J is TRBJ2-7 and V is TRBV11-3; 7 positions match TRBD2. DNA for the CDR3: TGTGCCAGCAGCTTAGTATGGGGGGGCGAGCAGTACTTC. Protein: CASSLVWGGEQYF.